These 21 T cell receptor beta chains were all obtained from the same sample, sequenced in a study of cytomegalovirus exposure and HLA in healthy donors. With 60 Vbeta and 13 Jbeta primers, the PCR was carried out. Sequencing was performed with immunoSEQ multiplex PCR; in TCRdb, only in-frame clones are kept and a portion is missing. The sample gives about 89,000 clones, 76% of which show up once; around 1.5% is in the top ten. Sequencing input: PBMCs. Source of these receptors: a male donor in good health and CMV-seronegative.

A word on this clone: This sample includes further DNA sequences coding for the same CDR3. CDR3 loop: CASSKAPQGLSGSTYEQYF. As DNA, the CDR3 is TGTGCCAGCAGCAAAGCTCCTCAAGGCTTAAGCGGGTCTACCTACGAGCAGTACTTC. V is TRBV21-1 and J is TRBJ2-7; the DNA was not compared with TRBD2, the D call given in the table. TRBV21-1 corresponds to a pseudogene. The CDR3 totals 19 residues.

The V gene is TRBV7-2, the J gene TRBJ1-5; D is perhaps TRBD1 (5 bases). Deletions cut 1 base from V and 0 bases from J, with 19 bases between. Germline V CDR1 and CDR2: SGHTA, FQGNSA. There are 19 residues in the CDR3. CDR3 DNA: TGTGCCAGCAGCTTAGAGCAGGATCGGGGGGAGTATAGCAATCAGCCCCAGCATTTT. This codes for CASSLEQDRGEYSNQPQHF.

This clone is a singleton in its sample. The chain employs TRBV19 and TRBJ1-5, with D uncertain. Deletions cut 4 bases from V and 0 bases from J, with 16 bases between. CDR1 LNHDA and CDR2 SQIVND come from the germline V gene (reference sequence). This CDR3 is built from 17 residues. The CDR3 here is CASSRRRVAYSNQPQHF. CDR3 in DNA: TGTGCCAGTAGTAGACGACGGGTCGCCTATAGCAATCAGCCCCAGCATTTT.

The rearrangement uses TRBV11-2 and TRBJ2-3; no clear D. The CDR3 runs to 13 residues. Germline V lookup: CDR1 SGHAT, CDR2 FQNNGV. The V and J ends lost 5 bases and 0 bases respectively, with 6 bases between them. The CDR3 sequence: CASSRPSTDTQYF. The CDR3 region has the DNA TGTGCCAGCAGCCGTCCTAGCACAGATACGCAGTATTTT.

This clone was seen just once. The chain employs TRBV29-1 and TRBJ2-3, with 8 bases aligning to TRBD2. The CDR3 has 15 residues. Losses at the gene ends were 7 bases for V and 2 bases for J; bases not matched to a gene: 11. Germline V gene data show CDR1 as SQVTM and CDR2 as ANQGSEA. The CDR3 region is CSARREGPLTDTQYF. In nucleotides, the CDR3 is TGCAGCGCCCGACGGGAGGGCCCCCTCACAGATACGCAGTATTTT.

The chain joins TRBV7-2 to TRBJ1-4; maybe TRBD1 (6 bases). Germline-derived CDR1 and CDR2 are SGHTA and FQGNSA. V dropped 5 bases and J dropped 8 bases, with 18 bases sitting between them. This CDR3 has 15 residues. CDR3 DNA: TGTGCCAGCAGCCCCCGTGAGGGGGTGAGGGAAAAACTGTTTTTT. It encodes CASSPREGVREKLFF.

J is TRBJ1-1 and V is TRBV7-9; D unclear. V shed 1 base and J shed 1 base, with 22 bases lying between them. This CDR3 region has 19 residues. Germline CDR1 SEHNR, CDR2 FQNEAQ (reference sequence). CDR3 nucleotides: TGTGCCAGCAGCTTAGTAGGGTTTCCAACACCAGCGGGGAACACTGAAGCTTTCTTT. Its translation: CASSLVGFPTPAGNTEAFF.

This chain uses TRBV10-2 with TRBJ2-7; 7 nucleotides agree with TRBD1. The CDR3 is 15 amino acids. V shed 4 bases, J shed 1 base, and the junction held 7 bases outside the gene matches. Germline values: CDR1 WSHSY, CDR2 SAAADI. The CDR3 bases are TGCGCCAGCAGTGTTGCTTGGGGACAGTCCTACGAGCAGTACTTC. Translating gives CASSVAWGQSYEQYF.

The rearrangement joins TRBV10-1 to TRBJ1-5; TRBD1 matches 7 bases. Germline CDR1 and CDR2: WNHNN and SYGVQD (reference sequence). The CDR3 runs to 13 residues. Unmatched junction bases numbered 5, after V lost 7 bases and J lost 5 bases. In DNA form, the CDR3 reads TGCGCCAGCATGACAGGGTCCGATCAGCCCCAGCATTTT. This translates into CASMTGSDQPQHF.

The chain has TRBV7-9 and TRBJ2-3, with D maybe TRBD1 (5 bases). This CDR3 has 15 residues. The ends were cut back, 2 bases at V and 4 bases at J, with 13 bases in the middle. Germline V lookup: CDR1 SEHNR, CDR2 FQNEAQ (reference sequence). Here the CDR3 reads CASSLSRQGADTQYF. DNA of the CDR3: TGTGCCAGCAGCTTAAGTCGGCAGGGTGCAGATACGCAGTATTTT.

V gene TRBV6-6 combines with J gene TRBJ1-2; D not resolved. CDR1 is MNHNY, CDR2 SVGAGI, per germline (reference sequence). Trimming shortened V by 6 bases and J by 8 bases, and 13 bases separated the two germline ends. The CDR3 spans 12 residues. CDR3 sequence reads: CASSDQVQGYTF. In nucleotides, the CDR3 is TGTGCCAGCAGCGACCAGGTGCAGGGCTACACCTTC.

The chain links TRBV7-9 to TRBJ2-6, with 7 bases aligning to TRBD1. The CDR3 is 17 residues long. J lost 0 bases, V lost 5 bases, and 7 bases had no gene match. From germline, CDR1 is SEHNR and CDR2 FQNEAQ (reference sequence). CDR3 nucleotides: TGTGCCAGCAGCACCGGAGACAGGGCCTCTGGGGCCAACGTCCTGACTTTC. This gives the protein CASSTGDRASGANVLTF.

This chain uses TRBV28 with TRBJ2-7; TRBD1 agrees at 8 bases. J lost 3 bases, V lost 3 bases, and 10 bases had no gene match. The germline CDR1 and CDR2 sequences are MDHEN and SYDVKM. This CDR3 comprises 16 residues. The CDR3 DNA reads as TGTGCCAGCAGTTTTACGTCGGACAGGGAATTCTACGAGCAGTACTTC. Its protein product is CASSFTSDREFYEQYF.

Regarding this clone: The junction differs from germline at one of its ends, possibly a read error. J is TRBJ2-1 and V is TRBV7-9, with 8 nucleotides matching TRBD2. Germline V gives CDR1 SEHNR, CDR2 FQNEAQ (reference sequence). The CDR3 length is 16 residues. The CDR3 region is CSSSLAGQGGNNEQFF. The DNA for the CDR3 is TGTTCCAGCAGCTTAGCGGGGCAGGGCGGGAACAATGAGCAGTTCTTC.

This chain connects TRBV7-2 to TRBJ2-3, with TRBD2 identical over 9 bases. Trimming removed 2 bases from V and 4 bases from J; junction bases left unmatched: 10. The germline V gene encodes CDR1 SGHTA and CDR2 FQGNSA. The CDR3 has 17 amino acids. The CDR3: CASSLTGRGGRADTQYF. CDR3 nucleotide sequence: TGTGCCAGCAGCTTAACGGGGCGGGGGGGCCGAGCAGATACGCAGTATTTT.

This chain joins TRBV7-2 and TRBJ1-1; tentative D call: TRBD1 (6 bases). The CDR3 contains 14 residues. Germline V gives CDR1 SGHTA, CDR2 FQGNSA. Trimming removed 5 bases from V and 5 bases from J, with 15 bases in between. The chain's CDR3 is CASSLQTGTTEAFF. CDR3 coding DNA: TGTGCCAGCAGCCTCCAGACAGGAACGACTGAAGCTTTCTTT.

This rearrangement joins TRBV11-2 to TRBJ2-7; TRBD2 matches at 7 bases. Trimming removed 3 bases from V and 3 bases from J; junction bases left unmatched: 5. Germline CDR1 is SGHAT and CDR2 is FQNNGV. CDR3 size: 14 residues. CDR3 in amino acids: CASSFTGTNYEQYF. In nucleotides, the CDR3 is TGTGCCAGCAGCTTCACCGGGACTAACTACGAGCAGTACTTC.

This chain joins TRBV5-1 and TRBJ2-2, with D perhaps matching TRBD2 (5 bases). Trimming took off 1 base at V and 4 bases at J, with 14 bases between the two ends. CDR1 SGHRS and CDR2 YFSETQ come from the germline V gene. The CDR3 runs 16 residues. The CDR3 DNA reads TGCGCCAGCAGCTTGTCGGGGTTCGGTGGCACCGGGGAGCTGTTTTTT. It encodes CASSLSGFGGTGELFF.

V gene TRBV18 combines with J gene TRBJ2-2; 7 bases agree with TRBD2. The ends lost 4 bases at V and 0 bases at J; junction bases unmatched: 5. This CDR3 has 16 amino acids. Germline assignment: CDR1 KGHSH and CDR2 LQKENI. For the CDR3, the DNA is TGTGCCAGCTCACTGACGGGACTATCGAACACCGGGGAGCTGTTTTTT. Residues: CASSLTGLSNTGELFF.

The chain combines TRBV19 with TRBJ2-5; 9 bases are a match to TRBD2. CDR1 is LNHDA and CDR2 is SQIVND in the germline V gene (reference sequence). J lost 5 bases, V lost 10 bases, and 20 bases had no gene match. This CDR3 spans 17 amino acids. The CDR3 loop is CATKESPGLAPEETQYF. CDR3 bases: TGTGCCACTAAAGAATCGCCGGGACTAGCCCCTGAGGAGACCCAGTACTTC.

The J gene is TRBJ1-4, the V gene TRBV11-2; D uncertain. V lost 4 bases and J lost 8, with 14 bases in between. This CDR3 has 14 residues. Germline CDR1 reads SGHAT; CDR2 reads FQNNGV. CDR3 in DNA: TGTGCCAGCAGCTCCTCCGGAGCAACCGAAAAACTGTTTTTT. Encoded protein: CASSSSGATEKLFF.